The 14 T cell receptor beta chains listed next were all sequenced from one sample in a study of cytotoxic CD8 clonotypes in ibrutinib-treated CLL. The data were produced by immunoSEQ multiplex PCR, yet TCRdb's version contains in-frame clones alone and is incomplete. Found here are about 24,000 clones, 65% to 80% of them singletons; the top ten hold 40% to 50%. The input for sequencing was PBMCs, taken after 12 months of ibrutinib treatment. These receptors all stem from a human donor with chronic lymphocytic leukemia.

This clone is medium-sized by share. The rearrangement joins TRBV6-5 to TRBJ1-5; D possibly corresponds to TRBD1 (5 bases). The CDR3 is 14 amino acids. The V and J ends lost 6 bases and 11 bases respectively, with 20 bases between them. Germline V gives CDR1 MNHEY, CDR2 SVGAGI. The CDR3 nucleotides are TGTGCCAGCAGCGGGGGAGGGCAGGGTATGGCCCAGCATTTT. Its protein product is CASSGGGQGMAQHF.

This chain uses TRBV30 with TRBJ2-1; 9 nucleotides line up with TRBD1. Germline-derived CDR1 and CDR2 are GTSNPN and SVGIG (reference sequence). CDR3 length equals 12 residues. Trimming took 1 base from V and 9 from J; bases not matched to a gene: 1. The CDR3 protein is CAWSEGQGEQFF. DNA of the CDR3: TGTGCCTGGAGTGAGGGACAGGGTGAGCAGTTCTTC.

About this clone: One end of the junction fails to match germline, which may point to a read error. CDR3 DNA: TGTGCTAGCAGTTTAACCCCCCTACAGGGAGATGAGCAGTTCTTC. Translating it yields CASSLTPLQGDEQFF. The chain has TRBV7-7 and TRBJ2-1, with D perhaps matching TRBD1 (6 bases). The CDR3 spans 15 residues. The germline V gene encodes CDR1 SSHAT and CDR2 FNYEAQ (reference sequence).

This chain joins TRBV7-9 and TRBJ2-2; D gene uncertain. The CDR3 has 14 residues. The ends were cut back, 1 base at V and 5 bases at J, with 8 bases in the middle. Germline-derived CDR1 and CDR2 are SEHNR and FQNEAQ (reference sequence). CDR3 nucleotides: TGTGCCAGCAGCTTAGTCGACAAAACCGGGGAGCTGTTTTTT. It encodes CASSLVDKTGELFF.

CDR3 residues: CASSPGLAGVSGANVLTF. Here the CDR3 DNA reads TGTGCCAGCAGCCCGGGACTAGCGGGGGTCTCTGGGGCCAACGTCCTGACTTTC. The V and J genes are TRBV5-6 and TRBJ2-6, with 14 bases that match TRBD2. With V trimmed by 4 bases and J by 0 bases, 3 bases remained unmatched. CDR1 and CDR2 (germline): SGHDT, YYEEEE. CDR3 length equals 18 residues.

Only a few counts were recorded for this clone. The V call is TRBV28, the J call TRBJ1-1, with TRBD1 matching 7 bases. CDR3 size: 16 residues. V lost 8 bases and J lost 0; bases outside the gene matches: 12. Germline CDR1 and CDR2: MDHEN and SYDVKM. The CDR3 nucleotides read TGTGCCAGCGGGATCTACAGGGGAACCATGAACACTGAAGCTTTCTTT. Translation gives CASGIYRGTMNTEAFF.

The genes are TRBV4-3 and TRBJ2-1; tentatively, D is TRBD2 (6 bases). This CDR3 has 14 residues. Germline CDR1 is LGHNA and CDR2 is YSLEER. The V gene lost 4 bases and the J gene lost 10 bases, with 17 bases spanning the gap. CDR3 nucleotides: TGCGCCAGCAGCCTGGGGGGTGTGGAGGCGGAGCAGTTCTTC. Its protein product is CASSLGGVEAEQFF.

V usage is TRBV19 and J usage is TRBJ2-3, with D possibly being TRBD1 (7 bases). The V end was cut by 4 bases, the J end by 6 bases, with 14 bases between. CDR1 LNHDA and CDR2 SQIVND come from the germline V gene (reference sequence). The CDR3 spans 14 residues. CDR3 in DNA: TGTGCCAGTAGTACCCAGGGGGGCCTGGATACGCAGTATTTT. It yields the protein CASSTQGGLDTQYF.

The chain has TRBV10-1 and TRBJ2-1, with D tentatively TRBD2 (5 bases). The CDR3 is 15 amino acids. V lost 2 bases and J lost 10, with 18 bases in between. Germline loops: CDR1 WNHNN, CDR2 SYGVQD (reference sequence). The CDR3 loop is CASSEATVSGSEQFF. CDR3 in DNA: TGCGCCAGCAGTGAGGCAACAGTGAGCGGTAGCGAGCAGTTCTTC.

The CDR3 nucleotides are TGTGCCTGGAAAGAAATGAGGCCTGAAGCTTTCTTT. Translation gives CAWKEMRPEAFF. The chain has TRBV30 and TRBJ1-1; D is ambiguous. Germline V CDR1 and CDR2: GTSNPN, SVGIG (reference sequence). V lost 4 bases to trimming and J lost 6 bases, with 12 bases between them. The CDR3 length is 12 residues.

This chain connects TRBV7-3 to TRBJ2-3; a possible D gene is TRBD1 (6 bases). This CDR3 comprises 15 residues. The germline V and J ends were trimmed by 1 base and 4 bases, with 12 bases remaining between them. Germline V lookup: CDR1 SGHTA, CDR2 FQGTGA. CDR3 nucleotide sequence: TGTGCCAGCAGCTTAATCAGGGGATTTGCAGATACGCAGTATTTT. Protein: CASSLIRGFADTQYF.

This clone has a handful of counts. V and J are TRBV9 and TRBJ2-1; 9 nucleotides match TRBD1. CDR3 length equals 18 residues. Germline V gene lookup returns CDR1 SGDLS and CDR2 YYNGEE. J gave up 6 bases and V 0 bases, and 13 bases lay outside the gene matches. DNA of the CDR3: TGTGCCAGCAGCGTAGTGGGGACAGGGTTCACCATCACCAATGAGCAGTTCTTC. This encodes CASSVVGTGFTITNEQFF.

The rearrangement uses TRBV4-1 and TRBJ2-1, with D perhaps matching TRBD2 (5 bases). This CDR3 has 17 residues. Trimming left V 0 bases short and J 0 bases short, with 12 bases between. Germline V gives CDR1 MGHRA, CDR2 YSYEKL. This chain's CDR3 is CASSQDEGASSYNEQFF. CDR3 DNA sequence: TGCGCCAGCAGCCAAGATGAGGGCGCTAGCTCCTACAATGAGCAGTTCTTC.

J is TRBJ1-5 and V is TRBV11-2; no definite D call. The V gene lost 2 bases and the J gene lost 6 bases, with 14 bases spanning the gap. CDR3 length equals 15 residues. The V gene's germline CDR1 is SGHAT and CDR2 FQNNGV. For the CDR3, the DNA is TGTGCCAGCAGCTTATCAGGCCTCAAGGGTCAGCCCCAGCATTTT. It encodes CASSLSGLKGQPQHF.